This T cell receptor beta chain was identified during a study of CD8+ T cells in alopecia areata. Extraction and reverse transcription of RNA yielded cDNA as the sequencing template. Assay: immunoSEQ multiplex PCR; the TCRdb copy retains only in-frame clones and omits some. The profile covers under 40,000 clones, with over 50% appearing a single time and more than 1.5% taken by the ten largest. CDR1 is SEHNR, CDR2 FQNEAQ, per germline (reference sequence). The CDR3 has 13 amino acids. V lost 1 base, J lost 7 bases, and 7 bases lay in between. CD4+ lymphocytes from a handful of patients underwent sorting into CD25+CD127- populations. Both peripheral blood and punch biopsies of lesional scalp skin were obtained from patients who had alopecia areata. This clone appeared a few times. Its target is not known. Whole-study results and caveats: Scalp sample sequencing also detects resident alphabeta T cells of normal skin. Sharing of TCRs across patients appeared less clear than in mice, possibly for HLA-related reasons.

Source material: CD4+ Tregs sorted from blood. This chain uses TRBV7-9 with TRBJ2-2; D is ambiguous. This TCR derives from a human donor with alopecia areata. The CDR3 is CASSLEGIGELFF. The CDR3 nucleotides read TGTGCCAGCAGCTTAGAGGGAATCGGGGAGCTGTTTTTT.